A selection of T cell receptor beta chains follows, all from one sample in a study of blood T cell repertoires in COVID-19. Data came from immunoSEQ multiplex PCR; TCRdb stores just in-frame clones and leaves some out. The sample has thousands of clones; about 89% are singletons. Sequencing was carried out using peripheral blood. The receptors here all came from a human donor in a cohort sampled during active COVID-19. The donor label of this sample is uncertain. Both conserved end residues are part of each CDR3. A D gene is named only where the DNA matches it firmly. Some rows have no size entry. The others give once, few or many, or a class for an expanded clone.

J gene: TRBJ2-2; V gene: TRBV6-4; clone size: NA; D gene: NA; CDR3 DNA: TGTGCCAGCAGTCCAACTCACACCGGGGAGCTGTTTTTT; CDR3 protein: CASSPTHTGELFF
J gene: TRBJ1-1; V gene: TRBV5-1; clone size: NA; D gene: TRBD1; CDR3 DNA: TGCGCCAGCAGCTTGACCCGACAGGGGAACACTGAAGCTTTCTTT; CDR3 protein: CASSLTRQGNTEAFF
J gene: TRBJ2-1; V gene: TRBV7-9; clone size: NA; D gene: NA; CDR3 DNA: TGTGCCAGCAGCCCCCGGGAAAGCTCCTACAATGAGCAGTTCTTC; CDR3 protein: CASSPRESSYNEQFF
J gene: TRBJ2-7; V gene: TRBV5-4; clone size: NA; D gene: NA; CDR3 DNA: TGTGCCAGCAGCACAGACAGCTACGAGCAGTACTTC; CDR3 protein: CASSTDSYEQYF
J gene: TRBJ2-1; V gene: TRBV5-6; clone size: NA; D gene: NA; CDR3 DNA: TGTGCCAGCAGCCACCGGGGGGCGAGCTCCTACAATGAGCAGTTCTTC; CDR3 protein: CASSHRGASSYNEQFF
J gene: TRBJ2-5; V gene: TRBV28; clone size: NA; D gene: TRBD1; CDR3 DNA: TGTGCCAGCATCAAAGGGACAGGGGGCTTTGAGACCCAGTACTTC; CDR3 protein: CASIKGTGGFETQYF
J gene: TRBJ1-6; V gene: TRBV5-1; clone size: NA; D gene: NA; CDR3 DNA: TGCGCCAGCAGCTTGGCAGGAGAGGGCGGTTCACCCCTCCACTTT; CDR3 protein: CASSLAGEGGSPLHF
J gene: TRBJ2-1; V gene: TRBV19; clone size: NA; D gene: NA; CDR3 DNA: TGTGCCAGTAGTTCGGTCGGAGGAGGGCACAATGAGCAGTTCTTC; CDR3 protein: CASSSVGGGHNEQFF
J gene: TRBJ2-1; V gene: TRBV6-2/TRBV6-3; clone size: once; D gene: TRBD2; CDR3 DNA: TGTGCCAGCAGTCGTCTAGCGGGAGGTGGGACGTGGGGATACAATGAGCAGTTCTTC; CDR3 protein: CASSRLAGGGTWGYNEQFF
J gene: TRBJ2-3; V gene: TRBV28; clone size: NA; D gene: NA; CDR3 DNA: TGTGCCAGCAGTGAGACAGCGCCAGATACGCAGTATTTT; CDR3 protein: CASSETAPDTQYF